A single sample gave rise to the 8 T cell receptor beta chains below, sequenced in a study of OX40 agonist ivuxolimab in advanced cancers. The repertoire was sequenced with immunoSEQ multiplex PCR; TCRdb's copy has only in-frame clones and lacks some. The sample lists over 85,000 clones, roughly 90% occurring once. The sample here was CD4+ or CD8+ T cells sorted from blood, taken in a trial of the OX40 agonist ivuxolimab. The origin of the receptors is an adult with an advanced solid tumor such as melanoma, head and neck, liver or kidney cancer.

About this clone itself: Within the sample, other DNA sequences also encode this same CDR3. CDR3 nucleotide sequence: TGTGCCAGCAGCTTGGGTCCGAGGAAGGGGGGATCCACTGAAGCTTTCTTT. It translates to CASSLGPRKGGSTEAFF. The J gene is TRBJ1-1, the V gene TRBV5-4, with TRBD1 as a possible D gene (6 bases). Per the germline V gene, CDR1 is SGHNT and CDR2 is YYREEE (reference sequence). CDR3 length: 17 residues. Between the trimmed V and J ends, which lost 0 bases and 4 bases, there was a span of 19 bases. Combining the CDR3 with reference TRBV5-4 and TRBJ1-1 gives the whole variable domain ETGVTQSPTHLIKTRGQQVTLRCSSQSGHNTVSWYQQALGQGPQFIFQYYREEENGRGNFPPRFSGLQFPNYSSELNVNALELDDSALYLCASSLGPRKGGSTEAFFGQGTRLTVV.

The rearrangement links TRBV4-1 to TRBJ1-5; no firm D call. V shed 0 bases and J shed 1 base, with 4 bases lying between them. This CDR3 spans 14 amino acids. CDR1 is MGHRA and CDR2 is YSYEKL in the germline V gene. CDR3 region: CASSQDSSNQPQHF. For the CDR3, the DNA is TGCGCCAGCAGCCAAGATTCCAGCAATCAGCCCCAGCATTTT.

The gene calls are TRBV5-1 and TRBJ2-4; tentatively, D is TRBD1 (6 bases). CDR1 and CDR2 (germline): SGHRS, YFSETQ. There are 14 residues in the CDR3. V lost 5 bases to trimming and J lost 5 bases, with 14 bases between them. CDR3 sequence reads: CASRQQGPQNIQYF. Here the CDR3 DNA reads TGCGCCAGCAGACAACAGGGACCCCAAAACATTCAGTACTTC.

This rearrangement joins TRBV4-3 to TRBJ1-1; D is unresolved. Deletions cut 0 bases from V and 4 bases from J, with 12 bases between. The CDR3 sequence is 15 residues long. The V gene's germline CDR1 is LGHNA and CDR2 YSLEER. The CDR3 protein is CASSQDLLPSTEAFF. The CDR3 DNA is TGCGCCAGCAGCCAAGACCTCCTGCCCAGCACTGAAGCTTTCTTT.

A remark on this clone: Other DNA sequences in this specimen translate into the identical CDR3. The V and J genes are TRBV5-1 and TRBJ1-4; TRBD1 is a possible D gene (6 bases). V was trimmed by 2 bases and J by 5 bases, leaving 10 bases between them. Germline assignment: CDR1 SGHRS and CDR2 YFSETQ. This CDR3 is 14 amino acids long. CDR3 bases: TGCGCCAGCAGCTTCGGGGGCTCGAATGAAAAACTGTTTTTT. Translated, it gives CASSFGGSNEKLFF.

CDR3 DNA: TGTGCCAGCTCACCCGACAGAAAGAACACCGGGGAGCTGTTTTTT. Its translation is CASSPDRKNTGELFF. The chain employs TRBV18 and TRBJ2-2; possibly TRBD1 for D (5 bases). CDR3 length: 15 residues. CDR1 and CDR2 (germline): KGHSH, LQKENI. Trimming shortened V by 3 bases and J by 1 base, and 9 bases separated the two germline ends.

This rearrangement joins TRBV19 to TRBJ2-5; 10 bases align to TRBD2. CDR1 is LNHDA and CDR2 is SQIVND in the germline V gene (reference sequence). The CDR3 is 15 amino acids. V dropped 5 bases and J dropped 2; count of bases not matched to a gene: 5. The CDR3 coding sequence is TGTGCCAGTAGTGGGGCTAGCGGGGGACAAGAGACCCAGTACTTC. Protein sequence: CASSGASGGQETQYF.

V is TRBV19 and J is TRBJ2-7; TRBD2 matches 14 bases. J lost 5 bases, V lost 3 bases, and 15 bases had no gene match. The CDR3 is made up of 19 amino acids. The V gene's germline CDR1 is LNHDA and CDR2 SQIVND (reference sequence). The CDR3 loop is CASSIGPTGTSGSRDEQYF. CDR3 nucleotides: TGTGCCAGTAGTATCGGCCCTACCGGGACTAGCGGGAGCCGTGACGAGCAGTACTTC.